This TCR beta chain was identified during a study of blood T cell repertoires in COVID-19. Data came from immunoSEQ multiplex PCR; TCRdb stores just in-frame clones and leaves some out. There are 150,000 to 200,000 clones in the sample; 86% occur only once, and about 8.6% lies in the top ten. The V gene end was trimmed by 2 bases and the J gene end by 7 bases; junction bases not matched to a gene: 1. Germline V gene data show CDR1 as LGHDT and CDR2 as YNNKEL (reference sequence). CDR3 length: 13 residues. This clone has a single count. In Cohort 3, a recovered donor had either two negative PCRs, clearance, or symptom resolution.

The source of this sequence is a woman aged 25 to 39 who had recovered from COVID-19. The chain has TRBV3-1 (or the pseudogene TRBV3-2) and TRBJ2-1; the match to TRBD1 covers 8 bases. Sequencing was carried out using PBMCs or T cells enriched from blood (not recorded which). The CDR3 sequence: CASSQTGGNEQFF. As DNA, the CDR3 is TGTGCCAGCAGCCAAACAGGGGGGAATGAGCAGTTCTTC.